The T cell receptor beta chain under discussion was sequenced for a study of blood T cell repertoires in COVID-19. This clone was seen just once. The CDR3 consists of 13 residues. V was pared by 5 bases and J by 8 bases, with 13 bases between. From germline, CDR1 is SGHRS and CDR2 YFSETQ. This table comes from immunoSEQ multiplex PCR, and its TCRdb copy is limited to in-frame clones, with some not included. The profile shows under 150,000 clones, over 75% of them singletons. Material for sequencing was PBMCs or T cells enriched from blood (not recorded which). The source of this sequence is a man aged 50-60 years in a cohort exposed to, infected with or recovered from COVID-19 (not recorded which). The rearrangement links TRBV5-1 to TRBJ1-4; no definite D call. This chain's CDR3 is CASRNREREKLFF. The CDR3 region has the DNA TGCGCCAGCAGGAATAGGGAGCGGGAAAAACTGTTTTTT.